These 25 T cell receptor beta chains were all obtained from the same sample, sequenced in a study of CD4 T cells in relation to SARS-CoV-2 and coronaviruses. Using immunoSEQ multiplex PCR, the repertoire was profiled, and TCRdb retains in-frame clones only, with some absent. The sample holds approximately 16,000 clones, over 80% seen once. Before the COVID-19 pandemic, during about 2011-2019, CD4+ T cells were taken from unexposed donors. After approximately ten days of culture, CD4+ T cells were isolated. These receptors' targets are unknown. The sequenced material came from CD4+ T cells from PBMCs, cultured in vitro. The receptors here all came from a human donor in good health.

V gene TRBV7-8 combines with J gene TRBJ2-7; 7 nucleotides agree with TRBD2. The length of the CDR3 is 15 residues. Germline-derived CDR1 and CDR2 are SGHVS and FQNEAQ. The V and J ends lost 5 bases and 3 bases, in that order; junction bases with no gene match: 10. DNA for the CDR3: TGTGCCAGCAGCACCCGAGCGGGATTTGTCTACGAGCAGTACTTC. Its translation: CASSTRAGFVYEQYF.

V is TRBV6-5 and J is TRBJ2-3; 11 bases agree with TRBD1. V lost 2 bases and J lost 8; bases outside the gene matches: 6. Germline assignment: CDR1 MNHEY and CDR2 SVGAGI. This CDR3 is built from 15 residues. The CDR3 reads CASSYTRTGGVTQYF. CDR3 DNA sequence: TGTGCCAGCAGTTACACTAGGACAGGGGGCGTTACGCAGTATTTT.

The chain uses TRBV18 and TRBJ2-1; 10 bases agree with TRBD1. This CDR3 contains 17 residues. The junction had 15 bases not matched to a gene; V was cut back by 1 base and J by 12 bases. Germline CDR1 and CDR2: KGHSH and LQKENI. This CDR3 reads CASSPRSSGTGEDVQFF. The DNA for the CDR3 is TGTGCCAGCTCACCACGCTCGAGCGGGACAGGGGAGGATGTGCAGTTCTTC.

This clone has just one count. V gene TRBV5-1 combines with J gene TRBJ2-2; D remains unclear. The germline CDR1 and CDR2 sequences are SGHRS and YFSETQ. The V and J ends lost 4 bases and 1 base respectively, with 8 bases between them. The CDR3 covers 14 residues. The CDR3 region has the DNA TGCGCCAGCAGCCCCGGACGGAACACCGGGGAGCTGTTTTTT. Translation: CASSPGRNTGELFF.

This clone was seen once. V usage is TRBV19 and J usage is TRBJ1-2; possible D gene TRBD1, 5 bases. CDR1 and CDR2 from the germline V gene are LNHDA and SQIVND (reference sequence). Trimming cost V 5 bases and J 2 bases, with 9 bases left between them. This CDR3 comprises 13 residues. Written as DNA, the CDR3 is TGTGCCAGTAGTCCGCGACAGAACTATGGCTACACCTTC. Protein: CASSPRQNYGYTF.

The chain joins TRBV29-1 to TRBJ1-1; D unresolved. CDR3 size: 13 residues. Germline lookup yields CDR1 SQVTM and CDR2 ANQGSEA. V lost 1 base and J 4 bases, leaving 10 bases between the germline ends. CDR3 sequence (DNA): TGCAGCGTTGAAGGGACGTGGGGCACTGAAGCTTTCTTT. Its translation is CSVEGTWGTEAFF.

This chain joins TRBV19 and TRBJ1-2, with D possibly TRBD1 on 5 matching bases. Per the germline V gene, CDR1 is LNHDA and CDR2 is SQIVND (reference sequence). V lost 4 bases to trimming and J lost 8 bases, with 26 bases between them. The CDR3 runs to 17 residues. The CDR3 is CASSTRGATDYGFGYTF. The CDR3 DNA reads TGTGCCAGTAGTACCAGAGGGGCAACTGATTATGGCTTCGGCTACACCTTC. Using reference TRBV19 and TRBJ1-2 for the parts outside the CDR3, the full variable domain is DGGITQSPKYLFRKEGQNVTLSCEQNLNHDAMYWYRQDPGQGLRLIYYSQIVNDFQKGDIAEGYSVSREKKESFPLTVTSAQKNPTAFYLCASSTRGATDYGFGYTFGSGTRLTVV.

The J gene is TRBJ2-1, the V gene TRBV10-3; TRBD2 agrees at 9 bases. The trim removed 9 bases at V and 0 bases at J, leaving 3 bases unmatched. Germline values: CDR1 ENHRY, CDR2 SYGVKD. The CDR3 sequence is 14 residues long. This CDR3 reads CAISGGSSYNEQFF. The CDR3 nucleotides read TGTGCCATTAGCGGGGGAAGCTCCTACAATGAGCAGTTCTTC.

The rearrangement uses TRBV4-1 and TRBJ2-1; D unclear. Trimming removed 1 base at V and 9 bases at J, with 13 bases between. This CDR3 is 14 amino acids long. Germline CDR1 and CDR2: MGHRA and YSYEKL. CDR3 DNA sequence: TGCGCCAGCAGCCAAGGACTTAGGAATGGTGAGCAGTTCTTC. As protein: CASSQGLRNGEQFF.

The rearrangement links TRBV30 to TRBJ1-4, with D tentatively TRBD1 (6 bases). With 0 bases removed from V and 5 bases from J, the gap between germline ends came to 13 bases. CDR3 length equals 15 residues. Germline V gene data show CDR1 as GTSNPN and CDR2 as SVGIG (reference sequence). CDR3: CAWSVGQRFNEKLFF. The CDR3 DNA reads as TGTGCCTGGAGTGTAGGACAGAGATTCAATGAAAAACTGTTTTTT.

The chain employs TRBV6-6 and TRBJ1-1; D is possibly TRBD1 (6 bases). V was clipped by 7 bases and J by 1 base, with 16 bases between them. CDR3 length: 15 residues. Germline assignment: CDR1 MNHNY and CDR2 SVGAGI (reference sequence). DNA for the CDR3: TGTGCCAGCAAAACAGGGCGGGGGGGGAACACTGAAGCTTTCTTT. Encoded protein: CASKTGRGGNTEAFF.

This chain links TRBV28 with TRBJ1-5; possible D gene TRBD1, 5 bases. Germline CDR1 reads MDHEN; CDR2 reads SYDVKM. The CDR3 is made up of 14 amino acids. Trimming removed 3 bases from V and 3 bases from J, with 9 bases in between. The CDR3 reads CASSLSGNNQPQHF. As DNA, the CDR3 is TGTGCCAGCAGTTTGTCAGGGAACAATCAGCCCCAGCATTTT. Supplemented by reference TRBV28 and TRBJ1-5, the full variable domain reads DVKVTQSSRYLVKRTGEKVFLECVQDMDHENMFWYRQDPGLGLRLIYFSYDVKMKEKGDIPEGYSVSREKKERFSLILESASTNQTSMYLCASSLSGNNQPQHFGDGTRLSIL.

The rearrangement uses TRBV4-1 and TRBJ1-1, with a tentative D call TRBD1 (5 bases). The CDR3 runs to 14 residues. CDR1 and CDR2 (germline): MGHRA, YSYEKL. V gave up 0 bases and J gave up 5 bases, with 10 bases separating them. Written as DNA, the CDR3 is TGCGCCAGCAGCCAAGAATGGCCAGGGACTGAAGCTTTCTTT. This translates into CASSQEWPGTEAFF.

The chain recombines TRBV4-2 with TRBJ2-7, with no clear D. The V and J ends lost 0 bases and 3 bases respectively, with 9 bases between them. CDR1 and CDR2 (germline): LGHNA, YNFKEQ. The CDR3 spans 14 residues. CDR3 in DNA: TGTGCCAGCAGCCAAGATTTCCAGAGCTACGAGCAGTACTTC. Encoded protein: CASSQDFQSYEQYF.

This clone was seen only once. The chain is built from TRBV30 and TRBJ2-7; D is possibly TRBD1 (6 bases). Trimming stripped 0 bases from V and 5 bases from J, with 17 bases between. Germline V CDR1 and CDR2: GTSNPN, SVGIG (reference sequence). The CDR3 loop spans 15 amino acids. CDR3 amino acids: CAWSVQGTKHHEQYF. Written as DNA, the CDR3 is TGTGCCTGGAGTGTGCAGGGGACCAAGCACCACGAGCAGTACTTC. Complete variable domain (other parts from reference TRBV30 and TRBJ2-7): SQTIHQWPATLVQPVGSPLSLECTVEGTSNPNLYWYRQAAGRGLQLLFYSVGIGQISSEVPQNLSASRPQDRQFILSSKKLLLSDSGFYLCAWSVQGTKHHEQYFGPGTRLTVT.

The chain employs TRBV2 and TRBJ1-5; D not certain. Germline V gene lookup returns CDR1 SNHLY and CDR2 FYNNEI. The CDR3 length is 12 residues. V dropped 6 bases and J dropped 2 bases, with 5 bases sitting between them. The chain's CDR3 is CASREGNQPQHF. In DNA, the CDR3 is TGTGCCAGCAGAGAGGGCAATCAGCCCCAGCATTTT.

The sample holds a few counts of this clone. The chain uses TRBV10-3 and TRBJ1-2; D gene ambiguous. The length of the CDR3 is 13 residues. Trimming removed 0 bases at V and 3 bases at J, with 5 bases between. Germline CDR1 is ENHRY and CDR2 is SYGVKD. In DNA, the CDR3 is TGTGCCATCAGTGAGTCACTCCACTATGGCTACACCTTC. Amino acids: CAISESLHYGYTF.

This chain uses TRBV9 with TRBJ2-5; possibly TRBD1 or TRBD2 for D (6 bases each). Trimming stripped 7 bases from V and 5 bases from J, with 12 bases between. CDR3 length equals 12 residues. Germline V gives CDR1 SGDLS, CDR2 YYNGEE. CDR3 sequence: CASAGGGETQYF. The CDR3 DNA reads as TGTGCCAGCGCAGGAGGGGGGGAGACCCAGTACTTC.

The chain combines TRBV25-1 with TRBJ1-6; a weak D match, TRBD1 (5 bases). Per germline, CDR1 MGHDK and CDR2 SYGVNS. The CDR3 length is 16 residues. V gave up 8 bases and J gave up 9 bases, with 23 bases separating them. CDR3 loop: CASGPHWGDGSSPLHF. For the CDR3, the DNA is TGTGCCAGCGGTCCCCATTGGGGGGATGGTAGTTCACCCCTCCACTTT.

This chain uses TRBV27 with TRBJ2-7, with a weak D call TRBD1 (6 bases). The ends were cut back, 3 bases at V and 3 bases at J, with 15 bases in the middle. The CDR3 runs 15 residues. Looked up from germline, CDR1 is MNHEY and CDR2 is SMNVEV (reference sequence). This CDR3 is CASSFLEEGGYEQYF. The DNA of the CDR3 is TGTGCCAGCAGTTTCCTGGAGGAAGGGGGCTACGAGCAGTACTTC.

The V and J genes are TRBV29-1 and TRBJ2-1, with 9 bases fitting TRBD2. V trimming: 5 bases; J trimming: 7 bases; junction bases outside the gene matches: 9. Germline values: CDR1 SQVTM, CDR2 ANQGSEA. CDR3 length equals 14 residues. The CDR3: CSVNWSGRSNEQFF. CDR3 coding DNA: TGCAGCGTTAATTGGAGCGGGAGGTCGAATGAGCAGTTCTTC.

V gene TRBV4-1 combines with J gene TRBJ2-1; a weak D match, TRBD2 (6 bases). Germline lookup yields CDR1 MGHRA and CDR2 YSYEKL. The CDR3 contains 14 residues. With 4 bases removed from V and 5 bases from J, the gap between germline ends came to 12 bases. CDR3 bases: TGCGCCAGCAGCCTCCTGGGACTTAACAATGAGCAGTTCTTC. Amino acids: CASSLLGLNNEQFF.

The CDR3 bases are TGTGCCAGCGCCTCCCCCGGACAGGGCCGGGGGGAGCAGTACTTC. Translation: CASASPGQGRGEQYF. This chain uses TRBV7-9 with TRBJ2-7; 8 positions agree with TRBD1. CDR3 length equals 15 residues. V shed 8 bases, J shed 7 bases, and the junction held 16 bases outside the gene matches. From germline, CDR1 is SEHNR and CDR2 FQNEAQ (reference sequence).

CDR3 residues: CATSDGTGGFSGSTEAFF. DNA of the CDR3: TGTGCCACCAGTGATGGGACAGGGGGGTTCTCCGGGAGCACTGAAGCTTTCTTT. The chain employs TRBV24-1 and TRBJ1-1, with 11 bases identical to TRBD1. The ends lost 3 bases at V and 4 bases at J; junction bases unmatched: 12. Germline-derived CDR1 and CDR2 are KGHDR and SFDVKD. This CDR3 is built from 18 residues.

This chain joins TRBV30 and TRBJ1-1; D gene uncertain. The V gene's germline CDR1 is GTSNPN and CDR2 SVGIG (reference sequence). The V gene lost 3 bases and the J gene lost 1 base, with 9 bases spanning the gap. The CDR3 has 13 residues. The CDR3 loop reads CAWRYRANTEAFF. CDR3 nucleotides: TGTGCCTGGAGGTATCGGGCGAACACTGAAGCTTTCTTT.